A selection of T cell receptor beta chains follows, all from one sample in a study of T cell responses to AZD1222 COVID-19 vaccine. Sequencing used immunoSEQ multiplex PCR; TCRdb keeps in-frame clones, though not all of them. The sample includes around 120,000 clones, about 90% of them seen just once. The material sequenced was peripheral blood, taken 28 days after the second AZD1222 dose. The receptor set was obtained from an adult who received the AZD1222 COVID-19 vaccine. Each CDR3 is given with its conserved first and last residue. D genes are given only for firm matches. For some rows the clone size is stated as once, few or many, or as a class when expanded; others skip it.

abundance: NA; d_gene: NA; v_gene: TRBV19; j_gene: TRBJ2-5; CDR3nt: TGTGCCAGTAGGCCACAGGGCGGGGAGACCCAGTACTTC; CDR3aa: CASRPQGGETQYF
abundance: NA; d_gene: NA; v_gene: TRBV29-1; j_gene: TRBJ2-1; CDR3nt: TGCAGCGCTACCAGGGGTGAGCAGTTCTTC; CDR3aa: CSATRGEQFF
abundance: NA; d_gene: NA; v_gene: TRBV27; j_gene: TRBJ2-3; CDR3nt: TGTGCCAGCAGACGGGCCGGGGATACGCAGTATTTT; CDR3aa: CASRRAGDTQYF
abundance: NA; d_gene: NA; v_gene: TRBV28; j_gene: TRBJ2-1; CDR3nt: TGTGCCAGCGTCCCGGTCAGCTCCTACAATGAGCAGTTCTTC; CDR3aa: CASVPVSSYNEQFF
abundance: NA; d_gene: NA; v_gene: TRBV6-5; j_gene: TRBJ2-4; CDR3nt: TGTGCCAGCAGATTGGACAGAAACATTCAGTACTTC; CDR3aa: CASRLDRNIQYF
abundance: NA; d_gene: NA; v_gene: TRBV7-2; j_gene: TRBJ2-7; CDR3nt: TGTGCCAGCAGCTCGAGGAGCGGTTCCTACGAGCAGTACTTC; CDR3aa: CASSSRSGSYEQYF
abundance: NA; d_gene: TRBD2; v_gene: TRBV7-8; j_gene: TRBJ2-1; CDR3nt: TGTGCCAGCCTCCCATCTAGCGGACCCTACAATGAGCAGTTCTTC; CDR3aa: CASLPSSGPYNEQFF
abundance: once; d_gene: NA; v_gene: TRBV7-7; j_gene: TRBJ2-5; CDR3nt: TGTGCTAGCAGCTTAGGGTACCAAGAGACCCAGTACTTC; CDR3aa: CASSLGYQETQYF
abundance: NA; d_gene: TRBD1; v_gene: TRBV27; j_gene: TRBJ1-4; CDR3nt: TGTGCCAGCAGTTTACTAGAGCCGGGACAGGACCATGGGGAAAAACTGTTTTTT; CDR3aa: CASSLLEPGQDHGEKLFF
abundance: NA; d_gene: NA; v_gene: TRBV28; j_gene: TRBJ1-1; CDR3nt: TGTGCCAGCCGTGAGGGGACTGCTGAAGCTTTCTTT; CDR3aa: CASREGTAEAFF
abundance: NA; d_gene: TRBD2; v_gene: TRBV20-1; j_gene: TRBJ2-1; CDR3nt: TGCAGTGCTAGTCGGCGGGAGGATGAGCAGTTCTTC; CDR3aa: CSASRREDEQFF
abundance: NA; d_gene: NA; v_gene: TRBV5-6; j_gene: TRBJ1-3; CDR3nt: TGTGCCAGCAGCGGACATCCTTACTCTGGAAACACCATATATTTT; CDR3aa: CASSGHPYSGNTIYF
abundance: NA; d_gene: TRBD1; v_gene: TRBV5-1; j_gene: TRBJ2-7; CDR3nt: TGCGCCAGCAGCCTTGGACAGGGTGGAGCCGAGCAGTACTTC; CDR3aa: CASSLGQGGAEQYF
abundance: NA; d_gene: NA; v_gene: TRBV28; j_gene: TRBJ1-2; CDR3nt: TGTGCCAGCAGTCCCCAGGGCAGCGAAAGTAACTATGGCTACACCTTC; CDR3aa: CASSPQGSESNYGYTF